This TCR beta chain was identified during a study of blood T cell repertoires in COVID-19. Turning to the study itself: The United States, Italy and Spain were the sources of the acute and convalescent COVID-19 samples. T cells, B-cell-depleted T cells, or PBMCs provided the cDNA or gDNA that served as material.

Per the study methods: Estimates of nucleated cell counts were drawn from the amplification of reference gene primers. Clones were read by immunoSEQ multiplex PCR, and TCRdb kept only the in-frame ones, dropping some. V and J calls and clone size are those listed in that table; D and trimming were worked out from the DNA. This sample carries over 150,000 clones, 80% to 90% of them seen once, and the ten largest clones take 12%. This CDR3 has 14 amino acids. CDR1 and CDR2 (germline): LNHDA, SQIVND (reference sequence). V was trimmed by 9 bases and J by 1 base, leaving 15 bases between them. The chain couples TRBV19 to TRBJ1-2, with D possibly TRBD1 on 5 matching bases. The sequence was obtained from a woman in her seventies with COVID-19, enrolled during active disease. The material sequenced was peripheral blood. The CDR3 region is CASNDRDLNYGYTF. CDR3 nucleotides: TGTGCCAGCAACGACAGAGATCTTAACTATGGCTACACCTTC.